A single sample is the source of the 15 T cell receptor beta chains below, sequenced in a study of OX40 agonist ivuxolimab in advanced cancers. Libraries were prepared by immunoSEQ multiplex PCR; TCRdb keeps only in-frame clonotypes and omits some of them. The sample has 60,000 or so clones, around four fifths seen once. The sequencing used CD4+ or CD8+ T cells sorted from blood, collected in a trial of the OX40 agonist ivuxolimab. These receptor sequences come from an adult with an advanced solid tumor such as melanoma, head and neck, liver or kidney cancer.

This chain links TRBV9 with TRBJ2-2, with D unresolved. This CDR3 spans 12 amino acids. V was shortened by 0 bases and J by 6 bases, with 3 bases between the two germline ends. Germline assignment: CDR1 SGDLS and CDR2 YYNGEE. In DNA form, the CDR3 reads TGTGCCAGCAGCGTAGTGGCCGGGGAGCTGTTTTTT. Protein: CASSVVAGELFF.

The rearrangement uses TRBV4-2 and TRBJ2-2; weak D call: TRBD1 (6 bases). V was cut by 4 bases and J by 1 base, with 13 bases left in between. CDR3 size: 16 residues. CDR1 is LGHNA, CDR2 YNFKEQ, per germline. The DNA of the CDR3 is TGTGCCAGCAGCCTAGGACAGTCCGAGAACACCGGGGAGCTGTTTTTT. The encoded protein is CASSLGQSENTGELFF.

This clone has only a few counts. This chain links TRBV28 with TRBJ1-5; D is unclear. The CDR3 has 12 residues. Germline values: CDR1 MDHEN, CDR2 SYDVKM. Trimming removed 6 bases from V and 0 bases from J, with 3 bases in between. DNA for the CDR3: TGTGCCAGCAGGATTAGCAATCAGCCCCAGCATTTT. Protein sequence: CASRISNQPQHF.

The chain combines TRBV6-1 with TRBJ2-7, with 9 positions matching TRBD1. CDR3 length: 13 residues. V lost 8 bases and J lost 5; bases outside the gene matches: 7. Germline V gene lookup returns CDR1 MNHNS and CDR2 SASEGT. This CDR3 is CASERDRADEQYF. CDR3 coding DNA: TGTGCCAGCGAGCGGGACAGGGCAGACGAGCAGTACTTC.

CDR3 nucleotides: TGTGCCAGCAGTCCTCTTCCTAGCGGGAGGGTGACCCAGTACTTC. This translates into CASSPLPSGRVTQYF. The chain has TRBV28 and TRBJ2-5; 12 bases map to TRBD2. This CDR3 is 15 amino acids long. V dropped 5 bases and J dropped 7; count of bases not matched to a gene: 8. CDR1 MDHEN and CDR2 SYDVKM come from the germline V gene.

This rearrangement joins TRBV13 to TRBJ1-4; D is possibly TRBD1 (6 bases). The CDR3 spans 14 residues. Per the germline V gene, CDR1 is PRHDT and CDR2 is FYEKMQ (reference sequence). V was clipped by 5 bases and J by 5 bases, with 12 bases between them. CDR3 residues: CASSRQVGNEKLFF. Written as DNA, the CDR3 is TGTGCCAGCAGCCGACAGGTTGGGAATGAAAAACTGTTTTTT.

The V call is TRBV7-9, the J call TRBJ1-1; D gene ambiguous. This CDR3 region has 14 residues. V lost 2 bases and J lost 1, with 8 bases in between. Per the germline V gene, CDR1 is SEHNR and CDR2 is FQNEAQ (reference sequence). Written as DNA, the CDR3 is TGTGCCAGCAGCTTATTGACTAGGAACACTGAAGCTTTCTTT. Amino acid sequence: CASSLLTRNTEAFF.

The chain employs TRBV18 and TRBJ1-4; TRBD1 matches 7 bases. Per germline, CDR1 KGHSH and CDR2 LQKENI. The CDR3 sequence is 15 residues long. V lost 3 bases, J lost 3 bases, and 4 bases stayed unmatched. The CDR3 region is CASSPPGTANEKLFF. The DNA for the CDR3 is TGTGCCAGCTCACCCCCCGGGACAGCTAATGAAAAACTGTTTTTT.

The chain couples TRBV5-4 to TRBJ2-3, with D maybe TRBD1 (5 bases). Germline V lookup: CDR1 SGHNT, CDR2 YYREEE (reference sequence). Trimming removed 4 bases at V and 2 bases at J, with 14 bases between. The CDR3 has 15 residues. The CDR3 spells CASSLDIGITDTQYF. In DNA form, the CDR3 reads TGTGCCAGCAGCCTGGACATTGGAATCACAGATACGCAGTATTTT.

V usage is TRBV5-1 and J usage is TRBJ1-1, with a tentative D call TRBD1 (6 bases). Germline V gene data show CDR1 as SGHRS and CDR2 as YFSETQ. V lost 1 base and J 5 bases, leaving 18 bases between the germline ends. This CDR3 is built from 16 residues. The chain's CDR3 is CASSLRPQGLDTEAFF. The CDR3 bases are TGCGCCAGCAGCTTGCGTCCACAGGGCCTGGATACTGAAGCTTTCTTT.

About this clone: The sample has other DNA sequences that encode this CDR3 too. DNA of the CDR3: TGTGCCAGCAGCTTAGATCCGACCGGGGAGCTGTTTTTT. Translated, it gives CASSLDPTGELFF. The chain uses TRBV7-2 and TRBJ2-2; D is undetermined. Germline V CDR1 and CDR2: SGHTA, FQGNSA. V gave up 1 base and J gave up 5 bases, with 5 bases separating them. The length of the CDR3 is 13 residues.

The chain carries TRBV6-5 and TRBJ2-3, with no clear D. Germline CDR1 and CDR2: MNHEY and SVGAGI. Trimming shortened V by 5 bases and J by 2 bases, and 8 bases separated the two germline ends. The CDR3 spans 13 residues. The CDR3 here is CASSPGYTDTQYF. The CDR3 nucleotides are TGTGCCAGCAGTCCCGGATACACAGATACGCAGTATTTT.

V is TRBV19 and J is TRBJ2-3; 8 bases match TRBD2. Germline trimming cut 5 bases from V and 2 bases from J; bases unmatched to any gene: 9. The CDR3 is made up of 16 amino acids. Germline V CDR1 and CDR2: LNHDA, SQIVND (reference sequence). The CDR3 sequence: CASSESSGVYTDTQYF. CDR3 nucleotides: TGTGCCAGTAGTGAAAGTAGCGGGGTTTACACAGATACGCAGTATTTT.

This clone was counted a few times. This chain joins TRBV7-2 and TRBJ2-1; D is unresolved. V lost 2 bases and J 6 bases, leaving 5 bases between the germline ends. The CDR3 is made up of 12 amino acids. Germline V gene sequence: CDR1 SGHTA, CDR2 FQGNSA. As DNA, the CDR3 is TGTGCCAGCAGCTTATACCTCAATGAGCAGTTCTTC. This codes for CASSLYLNEQFF.

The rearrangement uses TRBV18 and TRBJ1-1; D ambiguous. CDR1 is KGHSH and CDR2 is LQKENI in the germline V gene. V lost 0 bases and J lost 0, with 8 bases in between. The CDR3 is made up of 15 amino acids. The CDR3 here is CASSPPKFMNTEAFF. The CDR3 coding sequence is TGTGCCAGCTCACCACCGAAATTCATGAACACTGAAGCTTTCTTT.